This is a list of T cell receptor beta chains from one sample in a study of shared clonotypes between healthy human individuals. Sequencing was performed with immunoSEQ multiplex PCR; in TCRdb, only in-frame clones are kept and a portion is missing. The sample holds fewer than 2.5 million clones; 80% to 95% are singletons and the top ten take approximately 0.37%. The specimen sequenced was naive CD4+ T cells from PBMCs. These receptors came from a man aged 18 to 29 in good health. Some clones in this sample may be carry-over from other donors' samples. Both conserved end residues are part of each CDR3. The order of the fields is D gene, V gene, J gene, clone size, CDR3 protein, CDR3 DNA. D genes are given only for firm matches. Clone sizes are given selectively: once, few, many, or a class where the clone is expanded.

d_call: .
v_call: TRBV19
j_call: TRBJ2-7
clone_size: .
cdr3_aa: CASSMSPGHPYEQYF
cdr3_nt: TGTGCCAGTAGTATGTCCCCAGGCCACCCCTACGAGCAGTACTTC

d_call: .
v_call: TRBV7-9
j_call: TRBJ1-1
clone_size: .
cdr3_aa: CASSLGGWADTEAFF
cdr3_nt: TGTGCCAGCAGCTTAGGGGGGTGGGCAGACACTGAAGCTTTCTTT

d_call: .
v_call: TRBV5-5
j_call: TRBJ2-7
clone_size: .
cdr3_aa: CASNGRSSYEQYF
cdr3_nt: TGTGCCAGCAATGGGCGCTCAAGCTACGAGCAGTACTTC

d_call: TRBD1
v_call: TRBV5-4
j_call: TRBJ2-1
clone_size: .
cdr3_aa: CASRPTGVSYNEQFF
cdr3_nt: TGTGCCAGCAGACCTACAGGGGTTTCCTACAATGAGCAGTTCTTC

d_call: TRBD1
v_call: TRBV28
j_call: TRBJ1-4
clone_size: .
cdr3_aa: CASSTQTGGEKLFF
cdr3_nt: TGTGCCAGCAGTACCCAAACAGGGGGTGAAAAACTGTTTTTT

d_call: TRBD2
v_call: TRBV7-2
j_call: TRBJ2-4
clone_size: .
cdr3_aa: CASSVSGGDIQYF
cdr3_nt: TGTGCCAGCAGCGTCTCGGGGGGAGACATTCAGTACTTC

d_call: .
v_call: TRBV7-6
j_call: TRBJ2-1
clone_size: .
cdr3_aa: CASSLPPPPNEQFF
cdr3_nt: TGTGCCAGCAGCTTACCCCCTCCTCCGAATGAGCAGTTCTTC

d_call: .
v_call: TRBV29-1
j_call: TRBJ1-2
clone_size: .
cdr3_aa: CSVEDGGLERGYTF
cdr3_nt: TGCAGCGTTGAAGATGGCGGCCTTGAGAGGGGCTACACCTTC

d_call: .
v_call: TRBV5-1
j_call: TRBJ1-1
clone_size: .
cdr3_aa: CASSLAGGGDTEAFF
cdr3_nt: TGCGCCAGCAGCTTGGCCGGTGGGGGAGACACTGAAGCTTTCTTT

d_call: TRBD1
v_call: TRBV5-1
j_call: TRBJ1-2
clone_size: .
cdr3_aa: CASSLSIGQEENSYTF
cdr3_nt: TGCGCCAGCAGCTTGAGTATTGGACAGGAGGAAAATAGCTACACCTTC

d_call: TRBD1
v_call: TRBV2
j_call: TRBJ2-7
clone_size: .
cdr3_aa: CASRQVRDSYEQYF
cdr3_nt: TGTGCCAGCAGACAGGTCCGGGACAGCTACGAGCAGTACTTC

d_call: TRBD1
v_call: TRBV6-5
j_call: TRBJ1-1
clone_size: .
cdr3_aa: CASSYWGQGSEAFF
cdr3_nt: TGTGCCAGCAGTTATTGGGGACAGGGTTCTGAAGCTTTCTTT

d_call: .
v_call: TRBV7-9
j_call: TRBJ1-2
clone_size: .
cdr3_aa: CASSLGWGFYGYTF
cdr3_nt: TGTGCCAGCAGCTTAGGGTGGGGGTTCTACGGCTACACCTTC

d_call: .
v_call: TRBV6-5
j_call: TRBJ1-1
clone_size: .
cdr3_aa: CASKDRTEAFF
cdr3_nt: TGTGCCAGCAAGGACCGCACTGAAGCTTTCTTT

d_call: TRBD2
v_call: TRBV6-1
j_call: TRBJ2-1
clone_size: .
cdr3_aa: CASSGGGLAIFEQFF
cdr3_nt: TGTGCCAGCAGCGGAGGGGGACTAGCTATTTTCGAGCAGTTCTTC

d_call: TRBD2
v_call: TRBV6-4
j_call: TRBJ2-1
clone_size: .
cdr3_aa: CASKRLAGRIFYNEQFF
cdr3_nt: TGTGCCAGCAAGCGGCTAGCGGGGCGTATATTCTACAATGAGCAGTTCTTC

d_call: TRBD1
v_call: TRBV10-3
j_call: TRBJ2-3
clone_size: .
cdr3_aa: CAIRQGASRDTQYF
cdr3_nt: TGTGCCATTAGACAGGGGGCGAGTCGAGATACGCAGTATTTT

d_call: TRBD1
v_call: TRBV28
j_call: TRBJ1-1
clone_size: .
cdr3_aa: CASYYLRTGRSTEAFF
cdr3_nt: TGTGCCAGCTACTATCTACGGACAGGGCGGAGCACTGAAGCTTTCTTT

d_call: .
v_call: TRBV6-5
j_call: TRBJ1-2
clone_size: .
cdr3_aa: CASSYPGQIYGYTF
cdr3_nt: TGTGCCAGCAGTTACCCTGGACAGATCTATGGCTACACCTTC

d_call: TRBD2
v_call: TRBV14
j_call: TRBJ2-1
clone_size: once
cdr3_aa: CASSRTSGYNEQFF
cdr3_nt: TGTGCCAGCAGCCGCACTAGCGGATACAATGAGCAGTTCTTC

d_call: TRBD2
v_call: TRBV29-1
j_call: TRBJ2-3
clone_size: .
cdr3_aa: CSVESGRAYTDTQYF
cdr3_nt: TGCAGCGTTGAATCGGGGAGGGCCTATACAGATACGCAGTATTTT